One sample yielded the 29 T cell receptor beta chains listed below, sequenced in a study of blood T cell repertoires in COVID-19. This table comes from immunoSEQ multiplex PCR, and its TCRdb copy is limited to in-frame clones, with some not included. The sample has 80,000 to 90,000 clones, around nine tenths seen once. Specimen: peripheral blood. The receptors here all came from a man between 60 and 75 years old with acute or convalescent COVID-19.

The V gene is TRBV9, the J gene TRBJ1-1, with a possible D match to TRBD1 (5 bases). Germline CDR1 is SGDLS and CDR2 is YYNGEE. The CDR3 sequence is 14 residues long. V was shortened by 3 bases and J by 3 bases, with 12 bases between the two germline ends. The DNA of the CDR3 is TGTGCCAGCAGCGCAGGTGGCAGGGACACTGAAGCTTTCTTT. This translates into CASSAGGRDTEAFF.

At least ten counts were recorded for this clone. The rearrangement uses TRBV2 and TRBJ2-1; tentative D call: TRBD1 (6 bases). The germline gives CDR1 SNHLY, CDR2 FYNNEI. Trimming removed 6 bases at V and 9 bases at J, with 18 bases between. The CDR3 has 14 residues. Here the CDR3 reads CASSPSTGFTEQFF. The CDR3 nucleotides read TGTGCCAGCAGCCCATCAACAGGGTTTACTGAGCAGTTCTTC.

This clone occurred once. The chain combines TRBV3-1 (or the pseudogene TRBV3-2) with TRBJ1-2; D gene ambiguous. V lost 1 base to trimming and J lost 7 bases, with 10 bases between them. There are 13 residues in the CDR3. Germline V lookup: CDR1 LGHDT, CDR2 YNNKEL (reference sequence). This CDR3 is CASSQGRGVGYTF. The DNA for the CDR3 is TGTGCCAGCAGCCAAGGCCGAGGAGTTGGCTACACCTTC.

The gene calls are TRBV3-1 (or the pseudogene TRBV3-2) and TRBJ1-2; tentative D call: TRBD1 (5 bases). The germline CDR1 and CDR2 sequences are LGHDT and YNNKEL (reference sequence). V lost 1 base, J lost 9 bases, and 15 bases lay in between. CDR3 length equals 14 residues. The CDR3 protein is CASSQVVGPHRYTF. In DNA form, the CDR3 reads TGTGCCAGCAGCCAAGTGGTGGGGCCTCATCGCTACACCTTC.

The gene calls are TRBV10-2 and TRBJ2-5; TRBD2 agrees at 8 bases. Germline V gives CDR1 WSHSY, CDR2 SAAADI. The CDR3 sequence is 16 residues long. With 2 bases clipped from V and 4 bases from J, the junction kept 9 bases outside the gene matches. The DNA of the CDR3 is TGCGCCAGCAGTGAGCCGATAGCGGGGAGTCTAGAGACCCAGTACTTC. This translates into CASSEPIAGSLETQYF.

J is TRBJ1-5 and V is TRBV7-9; 8 nucleotides match TRBD1. J was trimmed by 7 bases and V by 1 base; bases with no gene match: 6. Germline assignment: CDR1 SEHNR and CDR2 FQNEAQ (reference sequence). The CDR3 contains 15 residues. As DNA, the CDR3 is TGTGCCAGCAGCTTAGATGGGACAGGTATCCAGCCCCAGCATTTT. Its translation is CASSLDGTGIQPQHF.

This sequence joins TRBV10-2 and TRBJ2-4; D possibly corresponds to TRBD2 (7 bases). V gave up 2 bases and J gave up 3 bases, with 14 bases separating them. This CDR3 has 16 amino acids. Germline V gene lookup returns CDR1 WSHSY and CDR2 SAAADI. The CDR3 region has the DNA TGCGCCAGCAGTGAGGCCCAGGGAGGGGGCAAAAACATTCAGTACTTC. Its translation: CASSEAQGGGKNIQYF.

The J gene is TRBJ1-4, the V gene TRBV18, with a tentative D call TRBD1 (6 bases). The CDR3 covers 18 residues. Trimming pared 4 bases from V and 7 bases from J, leaving 25 bases between. Germline lookup yields CDR1 KGHSH and CDR2 LQKENI. CDR3 sequence reads: CASSREGTSAGAGEKLFF. In DNA, the CDR3 is TGTGCCAGCTCACGAGAAGGGACCTCGGCGGGGGCCGGTGAAAAACTGTTTTTT.

The V and J genes are TRBV19 and TRBJ2-1; TRBD1 aligns across 7 bases. The CDR3 contains 14 residues. CDR1 LNHDA and CDR2 SQIVND come from the germline V gene (reference sequence). V dropped 4 bases and J dropped 0; count of bases not matched to a gene: 0. The CDR3 region is CASSRDSSYNEQFF. CDR3 DNA sequence: TGTGCCAGTAGTAGGGACAGCTCCTACAATGAGCAGTTCTTC.

The V call is TRBV6-2 or TRBV6-3, the J call TRBJ2-7; the D gene is possibly TRBD1 (6 bases). The germline gives CDR1 MNHEY, CDR2 SVGEGT. Trimming left V 2 bases short and J 5 bases short, with 10 bases between. The CDR3 sequence is 13 residues long. The CDR3 protein is CASSYHYRDEQYF. The DNA of the CDR3 is TGTGCCAGCAGTTACCATTACAGGGACGAGCAGTACTTC.

This chain links TRBV5-4 with TRBJ1-1, with D possibly TRBD1 on 6 matching bases. V lost 6 bases, J lost 9 bases, and 18 bases lay in between. This CDR3 comprises 13 residues. Germline V gene data show CDR1 as SGHNT and CDR2 as YYREEE (reference sequence). The CDR3 nucleotides read TGTGCCAGCAACGCTCGGGGGGGGGCGCAAGCTTTCTTT. Translation: CASNARGGAQAFF.

V and J are TRBV18 and TRBJ1-1; tentative D call: TRBD1 (5 bases). This CDR3 is built from 14 residues. Between the trimmed V and J ends, which lost 4 bases and 0 bases, there was a span of 9 bases. Per germline, CDR1 KGHSH and CDR2 LQKENI. The CDR3 sequence is CASSLARVNTEAFF. CDR3 nucleotide sequence: TGTGCCAGCTCACTCGCCAGGGTGAACACTGAAGCTTTCTTT.

The V call is TRBV30, the J call TRBJ1-1; D is unclear. CDR1 GTSNPN and CDR2 SVGIG come from the germline V gene (reference sequence). The CDR3 totals 11 residues. Between the trimmed V and J ends, which lost 3 bases and 4 bases, there was a span of 6 bases. CDR3 protein: CAWRGSTEAFF. The CDR3 region has the DNA TGTGCCTGGAGGGGGAGCACTGAAGCTTTCTTT.

This chain links TRBV5-4 with TRBJ2-5, with TRBD2 matching over 9 bases. The V gene end was trimmed by 1 base and the J gene end by 1 base; junction bases not matched to a gene: 2. CDR3 length: 15 residues. Germline CDR1 SGHNT, CDR2 YYREEE (reference sequence). DNA of the CDR3: TGTGCCAGCAGCTTGTCGACTAGCGGCCAAGAGACCCAGTACTTC. As protein: CASSLSTSGQETQYF. Drawing the rest from reference TRBV5-4 and TRBJ2-5, the complete variable domain is ETGVTQSPTHLIKTRGQQVTLRCSSQSGHNTVSWYQQALGQGPQFIFQYYREEENGRGNFPPRFSGLQFPNYSSELNVNALELDDSALYLCASSLSTSGQETQYFGPGTRLLVL.

The chain combines TRBV5-6 with TRBJ1-5; possibly TRBD1 for D (5 bases). The germline CDR1 and CDR2 sequences are SGHDT and YYEEEE. The CDR3 has 15 amino acids. V was shortened by 4 bases and J by 3 bases, with 14 bases between the two germline ends. This CDR3 is CASSRGGVNNQPQHF. In DNA form, the CDR3 reads TGTGCCAGCAGCCGGGGAGGGGTCAACAATCAGCCCCAGCATTTT.

The chain recombines TRBV4-3 with TRBJ1-2; TRBD1 matches 9 bases. Germline V CDR1 and CDR2: LGHNA, YSLEER. V was pared by 0 bases and J by 4 bases, with 6 bases of the junction left unmatched. The CDR3 runs to 16 residues. CDR3 nucleotides: TGCGCCAGCAGCCAAGATCCACAGGGGGCCTCCTATGGCTACACCTTC. Protein sequence: CASSQDPQGASYGYTF.

The V gene is TRBV7-6, the J gene TRBJ1-6, with D perhaps TRBD1 (5 bases). This CDR3 has 15 amino acids. CDR1 and CDR2 (germline): SGHVS, FNYEAQ. Trimming pared 2 bases from V and 7 bases from J, leaving 12 bases between. The DNA of the CDR3 is TGTGCCAGCAGCTTACGGCAGGGTGGAAATTCACCCCTCCACTTT. Residues: CASSLRQGGNSPLHF.

This chain uses TRBV9 with TRBJ2-5; 10 bases map to TRBD2. This CDR3 spans 15 amino acids. J gave up 4 bases and V 2 bases, and 5 bases lay outside the gene matches. Germline V gene data show CDR1 as SGDLS and CDR2 as YYNGEE. Here the CDR3 DNA reads TGTGCCAGCAGCGTCTCTAGCGGGGGCCGAGAGACCCAGTACTTC. Residues: CASSVSSGGRETQYF.

The chain carries TRBV11-2 and TRBJ1-6; no clear D gene. CDR1 and CDR2 (germline): SGHAT, FQNNGV. The length of the CDR3 is 15 residues. V was clipped by 5 bases and J by 7 bases, with 15 bases between them. CDR3 bases: TGTGCCAGCAGCCACGGCAACCCCGGGAATTCACCCCTCCACTTT. Protein sequence: CASSHGNPGNSPLHF.

The genes are TRBV5-1 and TRBJ1-3; 9 bases are a match to TRBD1. CDR3 length equals 17 residues. Per germline, CDR1 SGHRS and CDR2 YFSETQ. V shed 3 bases, J shed 2 bases, and the junction held 9 bases outside the gene matches. The CDR3 spells CASSSGNRDRAGNTIYF. In DNA, the CDR3 is TGCGCCAGCAGCTCGGGCAACCGGGACAGGGCTGGAAACACCATATATTTT.

The rearrangement uses TRBV9 and TRBJ2-1, with 12 bases lining up with TRBD2. There are 17 residues in the CDR3. CDR1 SGDLS and CDR2 YYNGEE come from the germline V gene. Unmatched junction bases numbered 10, after V lost 0 bases and J lost 9 bases. CDR3 DNA: TGTGCCAGCAGCGTAGGAGGGCTAGCGGGGGGGCTGGGTGAGCAGTTCTTC. Translating it yields CASSVGGLAGGLGEQFF.

The J gene is TRBJ1-6, the V gene TRBV3-1 (or the pseudogene TRBV3-2); D gene uncertain. Germline CDR1 and CDR2: LGHDT and YNNKEL (reference sequence). V was trimmed by 3 bases and J by 10 bases, leaving 10 bases between them. This CDR3 has 13 residues. The CDR3 is CASSQLTQSPLHF. DNA for the CDR3: TGTGCCAGCAGCCAGTTAACACAATCACCCCTCCACTTT.

This sequence joins TRBV12-3 or TRBV12-4 and TRBJ1-3; D is unresolved. The CDR3 runs to 11 residues. V lost 10 bases and J 8 bases, leaving 12 bases between the germline ends. CDR3 bases: TGTGCCACGGGGATCGGGGACACCATATATTTT. Amino acids: CATGIGDTIYF.

This chain links TRBV2 with TRBJ1-5, with 7 bases aligning to TRBD1. This CDR3 is 13 amino acids long. Trimming took 6 bases from V and 6 from J; bases not matched to a gene: 5. Germline V CDR1 and CDR2: SNHLY, FYNNEI. The CDR3: CASSWTGGQPQHF. CDR3 sequence (DNA): TGTGCCAGCAGCTGGACAGGCGGTCAGCCCCAGCATTTT.

The chain has TRBV4-2 and TRBJ1-1; D perhaps matches TRBD1 (5 bases). This CDR3 comprises 14 residues. With 3 bases removed from V and 1 base from J, the gap between germline ends came to 9 bases. Germline assignment: CDR1 LGHNA and CDR2 YNFKEQ. The CDR3 DNA reads as TGTGCCAGCAGCCAGATGGGGGGGAACACTGAAGCTTTCTTT. Translation gives CASSQMGGNTEAFF.

This chain links TRBV11-3 with TRBJ1-6; TRBD1 matches at 7 bases. V lost 3 bases to trimming and J lost 6 bases; unmatched junction nucleotides: 5. This CDR3 spans 15 amino acids. Germline values: CDR1 SGHNT, CDR2 YENEEA. The CDR3: CASSFRDRINSPLHF. CDR3 sequence (DNA): TGTGCCAGCAGCTTTAGGGACAGAATTAATTCACCCCTCCACTTT.

The V gene is TRBV5-8, the J gene TRBJ1-2; D not resolved. V lost 6 bases to trimming and J lost 2 bases, with 14 bases between them. Germline V lookup: CDR1 SGHTS, CDR2 YDEGEE. The CDR3 has 14 amino acids. The CDR3 DNA is TGTGCCAGCACCCCCGGGGTAGGGAACTATGGCTACACCTTC. Its translation: CASTPGVGNYGYTF.

V gene TRBV14 combines with J gene TRBJ2-7, with 8 bases that match TRBD1. V trimming: 2 bases; J trimming: 2 bases; junction bases outside the gene matches: 5. This CDR3 comprises 15 residues. Germline CDR1 reads SGHDN; CDR2 reads FVKESK. The CDR3 reads CASSQRDRGAYEQYF. For the CDR3, the DNA is TGTGCCAGCAGCCAAAGAGACAGGGGAGCCTACGAGCAGTACTTC.

J is TRBJ1-1 and V is TRBV28, with D possibly matching TRBD1 (5 bases). Germline V gives CDR1 MDHEN, CDR2 SYDVKM. Trimming pared 3 bases from V and 6 bases from J, leaving 14 bases between. CDR3 length: 14 residues. The chain's CDR3 is CASSFGGMKAEAFF. The CDR3 region has the DNA TGTGCCAGCAGTTTTGGGGGGATGAAGGCTGAAGCTTTCTTT.